The 8 T cell receptor beta chains given below trace back to one sample, sequenced in a study of cytomegalovirus exposure and HLA in healthy donors. 13 Jbeta primers and 60 Vbeta primers were used for the PCR. Some clones are missing from TCRdb's copy, which holds only in-frame ones; the method was immunoSEQ multiplex PCR. The table shows about 130,000 clones, with 70% to 75% occurring only once. The sequenced material came from PBMCs. The receptors originated from a woman in her thirties or forties in good health and CMV-seropositive.

This clone was seen only once. The genes are TRBV29-1 and TRBJ1-1; 8 nucleotides agree with TRBD1. Germline assignment: CDR1 SQVTM and CDR2 ANQGSEA. The CDR3 is 13 residues long. Trimming removed 7 bases from V and 7 bases from J; junction bases left unmatched: 11. The DNA of the CDR3 is TGCAGCGGTTCCACCGGACAGGGCCGTGAAGCTTTCTTT. Encoded protein: CSGSTGQGREAFF. Together with reference TRBV29-1 and TRBJ1-1, the CDR3 gives the full variable domain: SAVISQKPSRDICQRGTSLTIQCQVDSQVTMMFWYRQQPGQSLTLIATANQGSEATYESGFVIDKFPISRPNLTFSTLTVSNMSPEDSSIYLCSGSTGQGREAFFGQGTRLTVV.

This rearrangement joins TRBV7-9 to TRBJ1-4; the D gene is possibly TRBD1 (5 bases). Germline V lookup: CDR1 SEHNR, CDR2 FQNEAQ (reference sequence). The V gene lost 5 bases and the J gene lost 7 bases, with 20 bases spanning the gap. There are 16 residues in the CDR3. The CDR3 here is CASSAPGRASGEKLFF. CDR3 DNA: TGTGCCAGCAGCGCCCCAGGGAGGGCGAGTGGTGAAAAACTGTTTTTT.

As regards this clone: The junction differs from germline at one of its ends, possibly a read error. Other nucleotide sequences from this sample produce the same CDR3. The chain has TRBV4-3 and TRBJ2-7; D possibly corresponds to TRBD2 (6 bases). Germline V gives CDR1 LGHNA, CDR2 YSLEER. The CDR3 has 15 residues. This chain's CDR3 is CASSQGNSGTYEQYF. The CDR3 nucleotides are TGCGCCAGCAGTCAAGGTAATAGCGGAACCTACGAGCAGTACTTC.

The gene calls are TRBV30 and TRBJ2-3, with 10 bases that match TRBD2. V shed 5 bases and J 5 bases; nucleotides not matched to a gene: 4. Germline V CDR1 and CDR2: GTSNPN, SVGIG (reference sequence). The CDR3 length is 13 residues. The CDR3 DNA is TGTGCCTGGCGGCTAGCGGGAGTAGATACGCAGTATTTT. Protein product: CAWRLAGVDTQYF.

The chain is built from TRBV25-1 and TRBJ1-6; tentative D call: TRBD1 (6 bases). This CDR3 has 12 amino acids. V was trimmed by 5 bases and J by 17 bases, leaving 16 bases between them. CDR1 MGHDK and CDR2 SYGVNS come from the germline V gene. The CDR3 nucleotides are TGTGCCAGCAGTACCCCGGGGGGGCTCGTCCACTTT. It yields the protein CASSTPGGLVHF.

This clone was picked up a small number of times. The chain is built from TRBV19 and TRBJ1-1; TRBD1 matches at 7 bases. The CDR3 length is 14 residues. The germline V gene has CDR1 LNHDA and CDR2 SQIVND (reference sequence). J gave up 8 bases and V 7 bases, and 13 bases lay outside the gene matches. CDR3 residues: CASTASRGISEAFF. The CDR3, as DNA: TGTGCCAGTACGGCCAGCAGGGGGATAAGCGAAGCTTTCTTT.

V is TRBV28 and J is TRBJ2-5; 8 bases fit TRBD2. CDR3 size: 15 residues. The trim removed 5 bases at V and 5 bases at J, leaving 10 bases unmatched. Germline CDR1 reads MDHEN; CDR2 reads SYDVKM. CDR3 residues: CASSPSGGGQETQYF. The CDR3 nucleotides read TGTGCCAGCAGTCCCTCCGGGGGGGGCCAGGAGACCCAGTACTTC.

The chain employs TRBV7-8 and TRBJ1-1; 7 nucleotides align to TRBD1. Germline-derived CDR1 and CDR2 are SGHVS and FQNEAQ. This CDR3 has 13 residues. V trimming: 5 bases; J trimming: 5 bases; junction bases outside the gene matches: 5. Here the CDR3 reads CASSADRETEAFF. The DNA of the CDR3 is TGTGCCAGCAGCGCCGACAGGGAAACTGAAGCTTTCTTT. The full variable domain, with the rest looked up from reference TRBV7-8 and TRBJ1-1, is GAGVSQSPRYKVAKRGQDVALRCDPISGHVSLFWYQQALGQGPEFLTYFQNEAQLDKSGLPSDRFFAERPEGSVSTLKIQRTQQEDSAVYLCASSADRETEAFFGQGTRLTVV.